Below, 12 T cell receptor beta chains from the same sample are listed, as sequenced in a study of cytomegalovirus exposure and HLA in healthy donors. Use of 60 Vbeta and 13 Jbeta primers characterized the PCR. Only in-frame clones appear in the TCRdb table, and some are missing; sequencing was by immunoSEQ multiplex PCR. The table has 80,000 to 130,000 clones, approximately 77% seen once. The specimen was PBMCs. These receptors were collected from a male donor in good health and CMV-seropositive.

CDR3 DNA sequence: TGCGCCAGCAGCCTCGAATCGGAGGGTCGACCCCTCCACTTT. Translating it yields CASSLESEGRPLHF. V usage is TRBV4-3 and J usage is TRBJ1-6; D gene ambiguous. Germline CDR1 reads LGHNA; CDR2 reads YSLEER. With 4 bases removed from V and 12 bases from J, the gap between germline ends came to 16 bases. The CDR3 is 14 amino acids.

CDR3 region: CASSRGQRTGELFF. The CDR3 DNA reads as TGTGCCAGCAGCCGAGGACAGCGCACCGGGGAGCTGTTTTTT. V usage is TRBV7-9 and J usage is TRBJ2-2; weak D call: TRBD1 (6 bases). The CDR3 spans 14 residues. Germline values: CDR1 SEHNR, CDR2 FQNEAQ (reference sequence). Between the trimmed V and J ends, which lost 5 bases and 4 bases, there was a span of 11 bases.

The chain carries TRBV4-3 and TRBJ1-6; 8 nucleotides agree with TRBD1. The J segment lost 7 bases and the V segment lost 0 bases, leaving 8 bases of the junction unmatched. Germline assignment: CDR1 LGHNA and CDR2 YSLEER. The CDR3 sequence is 17 residues long. CDR3 nucleotide sequence: TGCGCCAGCAGCCAAGACGCGGGACAGGACCACAATTCACCCCTCCACTTT. Protein: CASSQDAGQDHNSPLHF.

The DNA for the CDR3 is TGCAGCGTCCCGGGACAGGGGGGCACTGAAGCTTTCTTT. This encodes CSVPGQGGTEAFF. The gene calls are TRBV29-1 and TRBJ1-1, with 11 bases lining up with TRBD1. Per germline, CDR1 SQVTM and CDR2 ANQGSEA. V gave up 6 bases and J gave up 4 bases; unmatched junction bases: 4. The CDR3 is made up of 13 amino acids.

V is TRBV19 and J is TRBJ2-3; D is unclear. Germline V gives CDR1 LNHDA, CDR2 SQIVND (reference sequence). The CDR3 sequence is 14 residues long. Trimming left V 4 bases short and J 0 bases short, with 8 bases between. The chain's CDR3 is CASSTLVSTDTQYF. In nucleotides, the CDR3 is TGTGCCAGTAGTACCCTCGTAAGCACAGATACGCAGTATTTT.

This clone was observed a single time. This chain's CDR3 is CASSRGLAGLYNEQFF. The CDR3 DNA reads TGTGCCAGCAGTCGGGGACTAGCGGGGCTTTACAATGAGCAGTTCTTC. This chain links TRBV5-4 with TRBJ2-1; 13 bases map to TRBD2. The germline gives CDR1 SGHNT, CDR2 YYREEE (reference sequence). V lost 5 bases and J lost 4; bases outside the gene matches: 6. There are 16 residues in the CDR3. Full variable domain (missing parts from reference TRBV5-4 and TRBJ2-1): ETGVTQSPTHLIKTRGQQVTLRCSSQSGHNTVSWYQQALGQGPQFIFQYYREEENGRGNFPPRFSGLQFPNYSSELNVNALELDDSALYLCASSRGLAGLYNEQFFGPGTRLTVL.

The V call is TRBV4-1, the J call TRBJ1-3; 7 bases are shared with TRBD1. Germline loops: CDR1 MGHRA, CDR2 YSYEKL. CDR3 size: 16 residues. The V gene end was trimmed by 8 bases and the J gene end by 2 bases; junction bases not matched to a gene: 12. This CDR3 reads CASAMRGPEPGNTIYF. CDR3 nucleotides: TGCGCCAGCGCCATGAGGGGGCCTGAGCCTGGAAACACCATATATTTT.

V and J are TRBV10-3 and TRBJ2-7; 11 bases map to TRBD1. Germline V gene lookup returns CDR1 ENHRY and CDR2 SYGVKD. Unmatched junction bases numbered 4, after V lost 5 bases and J lost 1 base. The length of the CDR3 is 15 residues. Here the CDR3 reads CAISWGDRGSYEQYF. The DNA of the CDR3 is TGTGCCATCAGTTGGGGGGACAGGGGGTCCTACGAGCAGTACTTC.

This clone was seen a few times. Other DNA sequences in this specimen translate into the identical CDR3. The J gene is TRBJ2-7, the V gene TRBV5-1, with a weak D call TRBD2 (6 bases). Germline V CDR1 and CDR2: SGHRS, YFSETQ. The CDR3 loop spans 15 amino acids. Trimming pared 7 bases from V and 3 bases from J, leaving 20 bases between. CDR3 DNA: TGCGCCAGCGCAATGTTCGGGGGACCAATCTACGAGCAGTACTTC. Translating gives CASAMFGGPIYEQYF.

This clone occurred once. The chain recombines TRBV5-1 with TRBJ2-6; D call uncertain. The germline V gene has CDR1 SGHRS and CDR2 YFSETQ. The germline V and J ends were trimmed by 8 bases and 6 bases, with 9 bases remaining between them. The CDR3 has 12 amino acids. The CDR3 spells CASTLEANVLTF. The CDR3 nucleotides are TGCGCCAGTACTCTCGAGGCCAACGTCCTGACTTTC.

This sequence joins TRBV14 and TRBJ1-3, with TRBD1 matching 10 bases. V dropped 3 bases and J dropped 4; count of bases not matched to a gene: 9. Germline values: CDR1 SGHDN, CDR2 FVKESK. This CDR3 is 17 amino acids long. This CDR3 is CASSQRQGARSGNTIYF. The CDR3 region has the DNA TGTGCCAGCAGCCAGAGACAGGGGGCGCGTTCAGGAAACACCATATATTTT.

This clone was observed a handful of times. The chain uses TRBV11-2 and TRBJ2-7; D unclear. The V gene's germline CDR1 is SGHAT and CDR2 FQNNGV. CDR3 length: 12 amino acids. Trimming removed 3 bases at V and 2 bases at J, with 5 bases between. In nucleotides, the CDR3 is TGTGCCAGCAGCTTGAGGCCCTACGAGCAGTACTTC. This gives the protein CASSLRPYEQYF. The full variable domain, rest sourced from reference TRBV11-2 and TRBJ2-7, is EAGVAQSPRYKIIEKRQSVAFWCNPISGHATLYWYQQILGQGPKLLIQFQNNGVVDDSQLPKDRFSAERLKGVDSTLKIQPAKLEDSAVYLCASSLRPYEQYFGPGTRLTVT.